The clone carrying this T cell receptor beta chain was found a few times. What it binds is unknown. A J-beta primer mix and a sample-barcoded 5' primer were used in a second PCR of roughly 6 to 11 cycles. Sequencing of every sample gave 2.5 million or more CDR3-containing paired-end reads. TCRdb re-called the 5' RACE reads with MiXCR, one entry per CDR3 protein. The sample has nearly 800,000 distinct CDR3 sequences, 45% to 70% seen once. V was clipped by 1 base and J by 1 base; unmatched bases: 7. The length of the CDR3 is 18 residues. This specimen comes from a study of blood T cells in healthy people across ages. Study conclusions and caveats: The authors considered diversity estimates from one million T cells to be underestimates. Across the age range, TCR beta diversity per million T cells fell in a roughly linear way.

The gene calls are TRBV12-3 or TRBV12-4 and TRBJ2-6; 7 bases agree with TRBD1. The clonotype comes from a man aged 40-49 years in good health. Sequenced sample: blood. The CDR3 region has the DNA TGTGCCAGCAGTTTAGTTGGCAGGGGGTTGTCTGGGGCCAACGTCCTGACTTTC. Its protein is CASSLVGRGLSGANVLTF.